The source of this TCR beta chain is a study of cytomegalovirus exposure and HLA in healthy donors (dated by TCRdb to about 2017). For context, the study as a whole: In an earlier analysis of 587 of the donors, 276 Gb of sequence data and approximately 120 million unique TCR beta sequences from roughly 190 million T cells were reported. About 330 gigabases of sequencing data and 70 million to 100 million unique TCR sequences made up an early release that covered around 640 HLA-typed donors. The genetic ancestry cluster associated with self-reported Caucasian donors included around four fifths of the roughly 360 genotyped donors. The study aimed to test whether cataloging public T cell receptors could reveal signatures of past pathogen exposure. The study profiled the T cell repertoires of about 640 subjects by immunosequencing and related them to cytomegalovirus serostatus. A separate validation cohort of over 95 different subjects was used in addition to the roughly 670-subject first cohort. The study combined high-throughput TCR immunosequencing, statistical association of individual TCRs with disease status, and machine learning to predict cytomegalovirus infection status. A later analysis re-examined previously published TCR beta repertoires from roughly 720 donors and added high-resolution HLA genotyping to investigate patterns of TCR occurrence. The later analysis used no new phenotypic data to find candidate immune exposures, relying instead on TCR beta sequences and their occurrence across donors. In an earlier analysis of 587 of the donors, high-throughput TCR beta sequencing was used to judge whether each TCR beta V gene segment behaved as functional or pseudogenic. Donor age, sex, ethnicity and CMV serostatus were compiled alongside the repertoire data. A later genetic analysis took genome-wide SNP genotypes for 398 of the 666 donors and used that subset as a discovery cohort. Every discovery cohort repertoire had been produced on one sequencing platform. HLA typing covered class I and class II loci at four-digit resolution. The number of donors typed differed by locus, with about 620-630 for A, B, C, DRB1 and DQB1, 522 for DQA1, over 600 for DPA1, and under 490 for DPB1. Because of strong linkage in the cohort, roughly five DR-DQ haplotypes were treated as single units for association and clustering. Among almost 400 genotyped donors of the cohort, an average of around 240,000 unique TCR beta nucleotide sequences were sequenced per donor, roughly a sixth of them non-productive.

Broad study findings and their caveats: Several of the top co-occurrence clusters appeared to be linked to parvovirus B19, influenza, CMV and Epstein-Barr virus, according to a later analysis. A few of the identified cytomegalovirus-associated TCR beta chains were confirmed in vitro to be specific for cytomegalovirus antigens. Correlated functional status among segregating V segments might be attributable to linkage disequilibrium, but an unknown experimental factor could not be ruled out. The authors suggested that the approach could potentially be extended to other disease states and immunological phenotypes. A later analysis found that most CMV-associated TCR beta chains appeared HLA-restricted, with HLA associations seemingly driven largely by CMV exposure. When HLA alleles, especially DR and DQ, strongly co-occurred, attributing TCR associations to individual alleles was difficult. In a later analysis, the rate of TCR association differed among HLA loci, with DRB1 alleles having the most associated TCRs and HLA-C alleles having the fewest. Because counts were too low, roughly 16 rarely observed V segments, including chromosome 9 orphons, were left out of the earlier analysis of over 550 of the donors. A further reported finding was that TCR beta sequences accurately predicted the HLA-A and HLA-B alleles for most subjects in the first cohort. This cohort had only TCR beta chains sequenced, and the lack of alpha or paired-chain data limited which features could be detected. The only immune exposure information available for the cohort was CMV serostatus. Some IMGT-functional V segments, including TRBV6-2 and TRBV6-3, could not be distinguished by the 87-base-pair reads and were therefore excluded. Most TCR sequences were seen in very few donors, while some public TCRs were found in many individuals. Compared with equally common non-associated chains, HLA-associated TCR beta chains in a later analysis were more clonally expanded and had lower generation probabilities. The classifier was reported to diagnose cytomegalovirus status with high specificity and sensitivity in both the original and validation cohorts. The study listed 150 to 200 TCR beta chains as associated with cytomegalovirus. A cluster of highly shared sequence variants was judged likely to represent a technical artifact of the sequencing pipeline. A later genetic analysis reported fewer N-insertions in productive TCRs among donors in an Asian-associated ancestry cluster than the approximately 670-donor mean. HLA typing was unavailable for some donors at each locus, so association tests used only the typed subset. An earlier analysis of approximately 570 of the donors showed that most TCR beta V segments appeared in productive rearrangements either about 90% or about 30% of the time, which broadly matched IMGT annotations. A later genetic analysis associated a missense DCLRE1C variant with V-gene and J-gene trimming of TCR beta chains, and an independent cohort replicated the association. Roughly uniform sequencing depth across donors was assumed in presence/absence analyses, although this assumption may not hold. In a later analysis, around 17,000 TCR beta sequences were associated with specific HLA alleles at a false discovery rate of 0.05.

The library was generated by the immunoSEQ multiplex PCR assay. For the multiplex PCR, a mixture combining 60 forward primers for TCR Vbeta segments and 13 reverse primers for TCR Jbeta segments was used. A multiplex PCR assay on genomic DNA amplified the CDR3 region of rearranged TCR beta genes. The Illumina HiSeq System was used to sequence the amplified TCR beta libraries as 87-base-pair reads. Turning to the authors' computational methods: In a later analysis, some 80 million unique TCR beta chains were counted across the 650 to 700 repertoires, and about 9.9 million of these chains were shared by at least two donors. Raw reads were error-corrected and collapsed into unique sequences with a nearest-neighbor algorithm that merged closely related sequences to remove PCR and sequencing errors. CDR3 sequences were aligned to IMGT reference sequences to assign V, D and J gene segments. For a sequence to be retained, at least a six-nucleotide match to both a V gene segment and a J gene segment was required. A rearrangement counted as productive if the CDR3 had no stop codons and remained in frame with V and J, and every other rearrangement counted as non-productive. CDR3 was defined according to IMGT convention as the region running from the second conserved V-encoded cysteine to the conserved J-encoded phenylalanine. In an earlier analysis of roughly 580 of the donors, sequences lacking an unambiguous match to a single V gene segment were excluded. In an earlier analysis of 587 of the donors, a V segment was called functional when productive rearrangements were above 56.7%, and segregating when the standard deviation between donors exceeded 5%. A statistical classification framework was developed to diagnose cytomegalovirus status using the catalog of TCR beta chain sequences. A later analysis assigned V and J genes by comparing TCR nucleotide sequences with IMGT/GENE-DB human TR gene sequences. The TCRdist pipeline was used in a later analysis to assign CDR3 sequences and most-parsimonious VDJ recombination scenarios. A later analysis defined each TCR beta chain by its CDR3 amino acid sequence plus V-gene family, and excluded reads lacking a unique V-gene family. To address suspected cross-contamination and a sequencing artifact, a later analysis removed 550 to 750 highly shared, low-generation-probability nucleotide sequences. In a later analysis, a clonal expansion index was calculated for each public chain from normalized within-repertoire ranks of inferred template counts. Generation probabilities in a later analysis came from a VDJ recombination model fitted to out-of-frame rearrangements, and those results were checked against IGoR. In a later analysis, hypergeometric tests were used to score TCR-TCR, TCR-HLA and TCR-CMV co-occurrence, with a repertoire-size bias correction applied to TCR pairs. To estimate false discovery rates, a later analysis permuted the HLA or CMV assignments 20 times. In a later analysis, co-occurring TCRs were grouped with DBSCAN, and TCRdist sequence similarity was added when clustering was performed within HLA-allele-positive subsets. For co-occurrence clustering, repertoires with fewer than 30,000 or more than 120,000 public chains were excluded, along with about five repertoires with anomalous nucleotide sharing. The source is immuneACCESS, and TCRdb retained only in-frame sequences with V and J called. Part of the clones is not carried over; for the studies checked, unresolved V genes explain less than half of this, and the remainder is unexplained. That table is the source of V, J and clone size, and D and trimming were worked out from the DNA. This sample holds 200,000 to 250,000 clones; about 74% were observed only once. Of the sample, 15% to 19% falls within the top ten clones.

Reading from cysteine to phenylalanine, the CDR3 counts 15 amino acids. Kept here is only the CDR3 DNA, which spans 45 bases and is read in frame from base 1. V is reduced by 1 base and J by 1 base, leaving a spacing of 8 bases between them. According to the germline V gene, CDR1 reads SGHTA and CDR2 reads FQGNSA. The cohort was made up of approximately 670 healthy bone marrow donors. At the time of sampling, every cohort member was nominally healthy, though immune exposures that went unrecorded were likely present. The donor tested CMV seronegative, placing the donor among the 350 or so seronegative members of the cohort. A peripheral blood sample was collected from each donor, and TCR beta sequencing was performed on peripheral blood mononuclear cells. The Qiagen DNeasy Blood Extraction Kit was used to extract genomic DNA from the blood cell samples. As regards this clone: Its binding antigen is unknown. Base qualities are not at hand, and no much larger clone is one base apart. Different DNA sequences within this sample yield the same CDR3.

The origin of this receptor is a man aged 35 to 55 in good health and CMV-seronegative. Sequenced input: PBMCs. The chain is assembled from TRBV7-2 and TRBJ1-5; the D gene is unclear. The DNA sequence follows: TGTGCCAGCAGCTTAGGTGGCGGGAGCAATCAGCCCCAGCATTTT. This is translated as CASSLGGGSNQPQHF.